This T cell receptor beta chain is from a study of CD8 T cells in Susac syndrome. CD8+ and CD4+ T cells taken from blood had their TCR beta sequenced. Those who served as multiple sclerosis controls were treatment-naive patients with stable or active relapsing-remitting disease. On this clonotype: Antigen unknown.

Random hexamers were used to reverse transcribe the RNA input (about 0.45 to 1 ug). It was immunoSEQ multiplex PCR that amplified TCR beta CDR3 across 54 Vbeta and 13 Jbeta. Each CDR3 protein gets one entry after TCRdb re-called the immunoSEQ multiplex PCR reads with MiXCR. The sample consists of a few hundred thousand distinct CDR3 sequences, 92% of them appearing once. Broader study findings: The authors acknowledged that the study's TCR sequencing and HLA analysis involved relatively few individuals.

There are 17 residues in the CDR3. Germline-derived CDR1 and CDR2 are SGHNT and YYREEE (reference sequence). V lost 3 bases to trimming and J lost 7 bases; unmatched junction nucleotides: 13. The chain links TRBV5-4 to TRBJ2-1; 10 bases match TRBD2. Sequences were obtained from CD4+ T cells from PBMCs. The TCR sequence derives from a human donor with multiple sclerosis. In DNA form, the CDR3 reads TGTGCCAGCAGCTCCCAGGCGAGCGGGGGGGCGCGGAATGAGCAGTTCTTC. Translated: CASSSQASGGARNEQFF.